This TCR beta chain comes out of a study of Ad26.COV2.S vaccination and SARS-CoV-2 variants. General study findings and limits: Reported findings describe substantial breadth in spike-specific CD8+ and CD4+ T cell responses following vaccination. The TCR breadth and depth analyses may have understated or missed part of the total T cell responses.

Sequenced by immunoSEQ multiplex PCR; TCRdb stores in-frame clones only, minus some. The table records some 350,000 clones, about 91% of them present only once. The V gene's germline CDR1 is SGDLS and CDR2 YYNGEE. There are 17 residues in the CDR3. V lost 7 bases, J lost 0 bases, and 14 bases stayed unmatched. As for this clone: Its antigen remains unknown.

The receptor's source is a human donor who had recovered from COVID-19. This sequence joins TRBV9 and TRBJ2-3; 7 nucleotides align to TRBD2. Specimen: peripheral blood, collected after recovery from COVID-19. CDR3 in amino acids: CASGGWSGVPSTDTQYF. DNA of the CDR3: TGTGCCAGCGGGGGTTGGAGCGGGGTTCCTAGCACAGATACGCAGTATTTT.